These 3 T cell receptor beta chains originate from one sample sequenced in a study of tumor-infiltrating lymphocytes in oesophageal squamous cell carcinoma. TCRdb called the PCR reads again in MiXCR, with one record for every CDR3 protein. The sample records about 16,000 distinct CDR3 sequences, nearly 45% being singletons. Source material: esophageal tumor tissue. The source is a male donor with esophageal squamous cell carcinoma.

V usage is TRBV2 and J usage is TRBJ2-1, with no clear D. TRBJ2-5 matches the DNA end more closely, so the J call is doubtful. This CDR3 is built from 13 residues. From germline, CDR1 is SNHLY and CDR2 FYNNEI. CDR3 sequence: CASNSQLQETQYF. The CDR3 DNA reads as TGTGCCAGCAATAGTCAGCTCCAAGAGACCCAGTACTTC.

Details on this clonotype: A single base separates this from a much larger clone, so it may be a read error. This sequence joins TRBV27 and TRBJ2-1; tentatively, D is TRBD1 (6 bases). The CDR3 runs 14 residues. The V end lost 4 bases, the J end lost 10 bases, and 17 bases lay between the germline ends. Germline values: CDR1 MNHEY, CDR2 SMNVEV (reference sequence). CDR3 nucleotides: TGTGCCAGCAGTTCCGGGGACACCGGCTACGAGCAGTTCTTC. As protein: CASSSGDTGYEQFF.

A remark on this clonotype: A single base separates this from a much larger clone, so it may be a read error. This sequence joins TRBV5-6 and TRBJ2-1; weak D call: TRBD2 (5 bases). Near its end, the DNA agrees better with TRBJ2-7, so the J call may be wrong. There are 15 residues in the CDR3. Germline CDR1 and CDR2: SGHDT and YYEEEE. CDR3 region: CASSSLGSSYNEQYF. The CDR3 DNA reads TGTGCCAGCAGTTCGTTAGGGAGTTCCTACAATGAGCAGTACTTC.